This T cell receptor beta chain was observed in a study of T cell changes during pregnancy in multiple sclerosis. The CDR3 extends over 17 amino acids. Germline loops: CDR1 KGHSH, CDR2 LQKENI. The J segment lost 1 base and the V segment lost 1 base, leaving 4 bases of the junction unmatched. Here immunoSEQ multiplex PCR was the method, and the copy in TCRdb shows in-frame clones only, minus some. The table records approximately 88,000 clones, just under 95% of them present only once. The sequence came from a female donor with multiple sclerosis, enrolled in a pregnancy study. This rearrangement joins TRBV18 to TRBJ2-1; TRBD2 matches 10 bases. The sample in question was peripheral blood, obtained in the third trimester of pregnancy. CDR3: CASSPLAGGTSYNEQFF. In DNA, the CDR3 is TGTGCCAGCTCACCACTAGCGGGAGGCACTTCCTACAATGAGCAGTTCTTC.